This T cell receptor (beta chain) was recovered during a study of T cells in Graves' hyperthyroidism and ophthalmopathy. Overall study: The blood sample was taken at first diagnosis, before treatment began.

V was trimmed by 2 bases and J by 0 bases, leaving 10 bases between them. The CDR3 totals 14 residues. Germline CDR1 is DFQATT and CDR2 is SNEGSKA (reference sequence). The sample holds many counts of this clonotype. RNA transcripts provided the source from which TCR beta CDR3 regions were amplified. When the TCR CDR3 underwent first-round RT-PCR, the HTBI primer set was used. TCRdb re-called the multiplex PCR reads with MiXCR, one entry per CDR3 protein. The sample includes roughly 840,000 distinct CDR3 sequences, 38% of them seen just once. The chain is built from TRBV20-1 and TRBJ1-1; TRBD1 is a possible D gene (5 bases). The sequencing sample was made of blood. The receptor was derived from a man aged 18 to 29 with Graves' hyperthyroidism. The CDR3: CSARQAGMNTEAFF. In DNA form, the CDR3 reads TGCAGTGCTAGACAGGCAGGGATGAACACTGAAGCTTTCTTT.